Below, 12 T cell receptor beta chains from the same sample are listed, as sequenced in a study of T cell clones after liver transplantation. The repertoire was sequenced with immunoSEQ multiplex PCR; TCRdb's copy has only in-frame clones and lacks some. The sample yields over 50,000 clones, about 90% seen once. Sequences were derived from CD8+ T cells from blood, sampled 12 months after liver transplant. Every receptor here comes from a human patient who received a liver transplant. T cells may partly derive from the graft donor.

The chain has TRBV2 and TRBJ2-7, with 7 positions matching TRBD2. This CDR3 is 14 amino acids long. J gave up 0 bases and V 3 bases, and 2 bases lay outside the gene matches. Germline CDR1 and CDR2: SNHLY and FYNNEI. In DNA, the CDR3 is TGTGCCAGCAGTGAGATAGCGGGCTCCTACGAGCAGTACTTC. Translating it yields CASSEIAGSYEQYF. Together with reference TRBV2 and TRBJ2-7, the CDR3 gives the full variable domain: EPEVTQTPSHQVTQMGQEVILRCVPISNHLYFYWYRQILGQKVEFLVSFYNNEISEKSEIFDDQFSVERPDGSNFTLKIRSTKLEDSAMYFCASSEIAGSYEQYFGPGTRLTVT.

This clone was counted a single time. The chain uses TRBV27 and TRBJ2-1, with D perhaps TRBD2 (7 bases). The ends were cut back, 6 bases at V and 4 bases at J, with 16 bases in the middle. The CDR3 has 15 residues. CDR1 is MNHEY, CDR2 SMNVEV, per germline (reference sequence). The CDR3 loop reads CASSLGLGGYNEQFF. DNA of the CDR3: TGTGCCAGCAGCCTTGGACTAGGGGGGTACAATGAGCAGTTCTTC.

The chain carries TRBV2 and TRBJ1-6; no clear D gene. This CDR3 has 15 residues. Germline CDR1 and CDR2: SNHLY and FYNNEI. Trimming left V 1 base short and J 4 bases short, with 8 bases between. This CDR3 is CASSEELGYNSPLHF. The DNA for the CDR3 is TGTGCCAGCAGTGAAGAGCTTGGTTATAATTCACCCCTCCACTTT. The whole variable domain, filled in from reference TRBV2 and TRBJ1-6, reads EPEVTQTPSHQVTQMGQEVILRCVPISNHLYFYWYRQILGQKVEFLVSFYNNEISEKSEIFDDQFSVERPDGSNFTLKIRSTKLEDSAMYFCASSEELGYNSPLHFGNGTRLTVT.

This clone ranks as medium-sized. V is TRBV7-9 and J is TRBJ2-7; perhaps TRBD1 as D (6 bases). This CDR3 is 14 amino acids long. The V end lost 6 bases, the J end lost 2 bases, and 14 bases lay between the germline ends. Per germline, CDR1 SEHNR and CDR2 FQNEAQ (reference sequence). In nucleotides, the CDR3 is TGTGCCAGCAGTCAAGGGGGAACAGCCTACGAGCAGTACTTC. It specifies CASSQGGTAYEQYF.

This rearrangement joins TRBV28 to TRBJ1-2, with 10 positions matching TRBD1. CDR3 length: 14 residues. Germline CDR1 is MDHEN and CDR2 is SYDVKM. The V gene end was trimmed by 2 bases and the J gene end by 6 bases; junction bases not matched to a gene: 3. The CDR3 sequence is CASSLDRGRNGYTF. For the CDR3, the DNA is TGTGCCAGCAGTTTAGACAGGGGGCGAAATGGCTACACCTTC.

CDR3 protein: CSVGHVDSYEQYF. The CDR3 bases are TGCAGCGTTGGGCACGTCGACTCCTACGAGCAGTACTTC. The chain has TRBV29-1 and TRBJ2-7, with D hard to call. V lost 4 bases, J lost 0 bases, and 10 bases lay in between. The CDR3 extends over 13 amino acids. Germline CDR1 reads SQVTM; CDR2 reads ANQGSEA.

The chain carries TRBV7-9 and TRBJ1-1; unclear D gene. V lost 4 bases and J 3 bases, leaving 12 bases between the germline ends. Germline V gene lookup returns CDR1 SEHNR and CDR2 FQNEAQ (reference sequence). The CDR3 length is 14 residues. The CDR3 sequence: CASSSPTNYTEAFF. DNA for the CDR3: TGTGCCAGCAGCTCTCCGACCAACTACACTGAAGCTTTCTTT.

V and J are TRBV29-1 and TRBJ2-2; 8 bases align to TRBD2. CDR1 and CDR2 from the germline V gene are SQVTM and ANQGSEA. The CDR3 loop spans 14 amino acids. Unmatched junction bases numbered 8, after V lost 8 bases and J lost 3 bases. CDR3 in DNA: TGCAGCTTCCAAACGGGAGGGGACACCGGGGAGCTGTTTTTT. This gives the protein CSFQTGGDTGELFF.

V is TRBV5-4 and J is TRBJ2-7; 9 nucleotides match TRBD2. V lost 1 base to trimming and J lost 7 bases; unmatched junction nucleotides: 3. The CDR3 is 13 amino acids. Germline lookup yields CDR1 SGHNT and CDR2 YYREEE (reference sequence). CDR3 nucleotide sequence: TGTGCCAGCAGCTTGACTAGCGGGTTTGAGCAGTACTTC. It translates to CASSLTSGFEQYF.

The chain combines TRBV10-3 with TRBJ1-1; D unclear. This CDR3 has 12 residues. Germline V gene sequence: CDR1 ENHRY, CDR2 SYGVKD. The ends were cut back, 10 bases at V and 3 bases at J, with 12 bases in the middle. CDR3 nucleotide sequence: TGTGCCACCATCGACACTTACACTGAAGCTTTCTTT. Translating it yields CATIDTYTEAFF.

The V and J genes are TRBV4-3 and TRBJ2-6, with 10 positions matching TRBD1. The CDR3 extends over 18 amino acids. V trimming: 4 bases; J trimming: 0 bases; junction bases outside the gene matches: 6. CDR1 and CDR2 from the germline V gene are LGHNA and YSLEER. This CDR3 reads CASSPGTGAISGANVLTF. In DNA form, the CDR3 reads TGCGCCAGCAGCCCCGGGACAGGGGCGATCTCTGGGGCCAACGTCCTGACTTTC.

The chain links TRBV4-1 to TRBJ2-1; 12 positions match TRBD2. V dropped 3 bases and J dropped 14; count of bases not matched to a gene: 14. There are 16 residues in the CDR3. Germline V gene sequence: CDR1 MGHRA, CDR2 YSYEKL. CDR3: CASSHLAGGPPVNEFF. In nucleotides, the CDR3 is TGCGCCAGCAGCCATCTAGCGGGAGGGCCGCCGGTGAACGAGTTCTTC.